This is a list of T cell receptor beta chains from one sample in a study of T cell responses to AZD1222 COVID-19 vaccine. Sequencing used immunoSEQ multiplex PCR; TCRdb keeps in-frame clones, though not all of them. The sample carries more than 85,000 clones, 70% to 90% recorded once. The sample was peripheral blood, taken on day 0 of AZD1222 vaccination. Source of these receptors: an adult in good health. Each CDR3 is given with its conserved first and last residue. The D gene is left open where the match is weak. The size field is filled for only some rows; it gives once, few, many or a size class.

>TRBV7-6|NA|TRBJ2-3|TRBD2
CASSKAVGGVTDTQYF
TGTGCCAGCAGCAAAGCGGTGGGGGGGGTCACAGATACGCAGTATTTT
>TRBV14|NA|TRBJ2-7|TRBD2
CASSLQLAAEQYF
TGTGCCAGCAGCCTCCAACTAGCGGCAGAGCAGTACTTC
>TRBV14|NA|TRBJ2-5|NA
CASSPLGVTQYF
TGTGCCAGCAGCCCCCTGGGTGTGACCCAGTACTTC
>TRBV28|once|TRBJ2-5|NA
CASSLLVGGWGSETQYF
TGTGCCAGCAGTTTATTGGTGGGGGGATGGGGTAGCGAGACCCAGTACTTC
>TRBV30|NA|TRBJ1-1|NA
CAWGPRGSEAFF
TGTGCCTGGGGACCACGAGGTTCTGAAGCTTTCTTT
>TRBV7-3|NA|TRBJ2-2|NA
CASSLEGTSNTGELFF
TGTGCCAGCAGCTTAGAAGGGACATCGAACACCGGGGAGCTGTTTTTT
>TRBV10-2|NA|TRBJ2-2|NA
CASIRDNGAGELFF
TGCGCCAGCATACGGGACAATGGAGCCGGGGAGCTGTTTTTT
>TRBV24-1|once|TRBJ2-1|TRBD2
CATGAGGNEQFF
TGTGCCACCGGTGCGGGGGGCAATGAGCAGTTCTTC
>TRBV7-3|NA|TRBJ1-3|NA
CASSLEPGGNTIYF
TGTGCCAGCAGCTTAGAACCTGGGGGAAACACCATATATTTT
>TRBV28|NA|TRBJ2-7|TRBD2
CASDSRDYGYEQYF
TGTGCCAGCGATTCCCGGGACTATGGGTACGAGCAGTACTTC
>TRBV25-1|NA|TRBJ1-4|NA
CASSSQGGPSEKLFF
TGTGCCAGCAGCTCACAGGGAGGACCGTCTGAAAAACTGTTTTTT
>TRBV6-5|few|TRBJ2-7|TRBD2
CAIPGLAVYEQYF
TGTGCCATACCGGGACTAGCTGTTTACGAGCAGTACTTC
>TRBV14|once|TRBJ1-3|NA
CASSRTPSRGNTIYF
TGTGCCAGCAGCAGGACGCCGAGCAGGGGAAACACCATATATTTT
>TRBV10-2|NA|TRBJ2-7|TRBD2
CASSPLSGRAYEQYF
TGCGCCAGCAGTCCGCTTAGCGGGAGGGCCTACGAGCAGTACTTC
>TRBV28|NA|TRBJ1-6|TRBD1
CASGKADRDNSPLHF
TGTGCCAGCGGCAAGGCGGACAGGGACAATTCACCCCTCCACTTT
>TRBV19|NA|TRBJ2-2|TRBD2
CASSTGLAPGELFF
TGTGCCAGTAGCACGGGACTAGCCCCCGGGGAGCTGTTTTTT
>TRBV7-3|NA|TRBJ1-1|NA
CASSLKGIPQGEAFF
TGTGCCAGCAGCTTAAAAGGGATTCCCCAAGGGGAAGCTTTCTTT
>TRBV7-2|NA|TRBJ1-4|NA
CASSRTATNEKLFF
TGTGCCAGCAGCCGCACGGCAACTAATGAAAAACTGTTTTTT
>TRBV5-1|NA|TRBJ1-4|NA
CASSFYSATNEKLFF
TGCGCCAGCAGCTTTTATTCTGCAACTAATGAAAAACTGTTTTTT
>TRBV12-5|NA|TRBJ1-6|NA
CASGLDLF
TGTGCTAGTGGTTTGGACCTCTTT
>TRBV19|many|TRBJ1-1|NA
CASSILAPWKTEAFF
TGTGCCAGTAGTATTCTAGCCCCCTGGAAGACTGAAGCTTTCTTT
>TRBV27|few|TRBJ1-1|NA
CASSTMNTEAFF
TGTGCCAGCAGTACAATGAACACTGAAGCTTTCTTT
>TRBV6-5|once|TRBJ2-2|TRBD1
CASSSGGAATGELFF
TGTGCCAGCAGTTCAGGGGGCGCAGCCACCGGGGAGCTGTTTTTT
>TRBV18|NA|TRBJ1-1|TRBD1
CASKTGGETEAFF
TGTGCCAGCAAGACAGGGGGTGAGACTGAAGCTTTCTTT
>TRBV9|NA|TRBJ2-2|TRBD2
CASSVLGGLAGTGELFF
TGTGCCAGCAGCGTATTAGGTGGACTAGCGGGTACCGGGGAGCTGTTTTTT
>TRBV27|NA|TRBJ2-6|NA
CASRKAGSGANVLTF
TGTGCCAGCAGGAAGGCAGGGTCTGGAGCCAACGTCCTGACTTTC
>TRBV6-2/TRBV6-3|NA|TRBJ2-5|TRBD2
CASSRGGLAGSKETQYF
TGTGCCAGCAGTAGAGGGGGGCTAGCGGGGAGTAAAGAGACCCAGTACTTC
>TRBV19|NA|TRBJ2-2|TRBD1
CASTWGQGLAGELFF
TGTGCCAGTACGTGGGGACAGGGGTTGGCCGGGGAGCTGTTTTTT
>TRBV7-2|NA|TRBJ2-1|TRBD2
CASSSSGGAVEQFF
TGTGCCAGCAGCTCTAGCGGGGGGGCTGTCGAGCAGTTCTTC
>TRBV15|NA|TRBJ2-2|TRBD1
CATSTGQGVTGELFF
TGTGCCACCAGCACCGGACAGGGAGTTACCGGGGAGCTGTTTTTT
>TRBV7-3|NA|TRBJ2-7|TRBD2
CASSLLAGGPYEQYF
TGTGCCAGCAGCCTACTAGCGGGGGGGCCCTACGAGCAGTACTTC
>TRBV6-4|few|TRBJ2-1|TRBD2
CASSDSSGAYNEQFF
TGTGCCAGCAGTGACTCAAGCGGGGCCTACAATGAGCAGTTCTTC
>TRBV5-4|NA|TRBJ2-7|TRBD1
CASSLRQGAGNEQYF
TGTGCCAGCAGTTTACGACAGGGGGCTGGGAACGAGCAGTACTTC
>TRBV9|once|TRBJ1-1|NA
CASSVTGLMNTEAFF
TGTGCCAGCAGCGTAACAGGGCTGATGAACACTGAAGCTTTCTTT
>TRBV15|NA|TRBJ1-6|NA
CATSRDPQNSPLHF
TGTGCCACCAGCAGGGACCCTCAGAATTCACCCCTCCACTTT
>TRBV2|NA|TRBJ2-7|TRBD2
CASKGGRAGEQYF
TGTGCCAGCAAGGGCGGGAGGGCCGGCGAGCAGTACTTC
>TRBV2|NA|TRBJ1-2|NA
CASSGEVYGYTF
TGTGCCAGCAGTGGGGAGGTCTATGGCTACACCTTC
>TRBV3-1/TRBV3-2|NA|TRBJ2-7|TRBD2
CASSQPGGVAGTYEQYF
TGTGCCAGCAGCCAACCTGGGGGTGTAGCGGGAACGTACGAGCAGTACTTC
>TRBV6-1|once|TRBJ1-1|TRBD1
CASSDLGQANTEAFF
TGTGCCAGCAGTGACCTGGGACAGGCGAACACTGAAGCTTTCTTT
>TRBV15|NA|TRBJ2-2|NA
CATSREGWRNTGELFF
TGTGCCACCAGCAGAGAGGGCTGGAGGAACACCGGGGAGCTGTTTTTT
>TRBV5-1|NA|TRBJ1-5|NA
CASSPFGGVNNQPQHF
TGCGCCAGCAGCCCCTTCGGGGGCGTTAACAATCAGCCCCAGCATTTT